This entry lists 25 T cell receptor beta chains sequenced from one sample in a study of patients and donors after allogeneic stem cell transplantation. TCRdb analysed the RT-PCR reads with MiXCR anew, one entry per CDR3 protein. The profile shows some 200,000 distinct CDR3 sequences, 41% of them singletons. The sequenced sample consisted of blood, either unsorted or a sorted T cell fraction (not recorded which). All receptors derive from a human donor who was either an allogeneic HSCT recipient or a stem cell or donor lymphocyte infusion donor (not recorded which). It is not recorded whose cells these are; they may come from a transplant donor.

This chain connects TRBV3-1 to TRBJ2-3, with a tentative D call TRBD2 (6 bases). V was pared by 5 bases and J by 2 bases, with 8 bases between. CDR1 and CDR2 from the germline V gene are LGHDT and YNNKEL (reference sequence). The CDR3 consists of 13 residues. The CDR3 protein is CASSKDYTDTQYF. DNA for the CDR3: TGTGCCAGCAGCAAGGACTACACAGATACGCAGTATTTT.

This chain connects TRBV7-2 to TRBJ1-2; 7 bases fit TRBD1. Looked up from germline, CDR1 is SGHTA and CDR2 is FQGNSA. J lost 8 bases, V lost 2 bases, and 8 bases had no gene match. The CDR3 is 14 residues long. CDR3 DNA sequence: TGTGCCAGCAGCTTAAAGGGGGCCGCGGGCGGCTACACCTTC. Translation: CASSLKGAAGGYTF. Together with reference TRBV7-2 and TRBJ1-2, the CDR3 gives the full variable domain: GAGVSQSPSNKVTEKGKDVELRCDPISGHTALYWYRQSLGQGLEFLIYFQGNSAPDKSGLPSDRFSAERTGGSVSTLTIQRTQQEDSAVYLCASSLKGAAGGYTFGSGTRLTVV.

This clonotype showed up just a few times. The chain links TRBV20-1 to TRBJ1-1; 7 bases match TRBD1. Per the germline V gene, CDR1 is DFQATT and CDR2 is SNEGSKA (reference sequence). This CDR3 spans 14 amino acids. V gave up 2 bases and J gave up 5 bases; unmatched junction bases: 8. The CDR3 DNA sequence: TGCAGTGCTAGACAGACAGGGTTCGGGACTGAAGCTTTCTTT. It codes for CSARQTGFGTEAFF.

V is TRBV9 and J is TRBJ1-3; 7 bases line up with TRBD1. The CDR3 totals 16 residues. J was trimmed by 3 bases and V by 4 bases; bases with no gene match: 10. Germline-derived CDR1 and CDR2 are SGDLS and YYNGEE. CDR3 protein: CASSLLTGLGGNTIYF. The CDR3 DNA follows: TGTGCCAGCAGCCTCCTGACAGGGCTGGGTGGAAACACCATATATTTT.

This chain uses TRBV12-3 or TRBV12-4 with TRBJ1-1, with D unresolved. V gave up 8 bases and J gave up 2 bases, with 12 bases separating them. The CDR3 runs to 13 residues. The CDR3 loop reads CASGFPSNTEAFF. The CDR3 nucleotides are TGTGCCAGCGGGTTCCCCTCAAACACTGAAGCTTTCTTT.

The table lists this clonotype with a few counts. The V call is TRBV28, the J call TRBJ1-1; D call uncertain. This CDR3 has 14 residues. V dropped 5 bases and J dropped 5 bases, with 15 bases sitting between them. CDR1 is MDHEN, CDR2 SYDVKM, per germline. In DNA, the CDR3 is TGTGCCAGCAGTCCCTCAGCGGGGAGGACTGAAGCTTTCTTT. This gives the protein CASSPSAGRTEAFF.

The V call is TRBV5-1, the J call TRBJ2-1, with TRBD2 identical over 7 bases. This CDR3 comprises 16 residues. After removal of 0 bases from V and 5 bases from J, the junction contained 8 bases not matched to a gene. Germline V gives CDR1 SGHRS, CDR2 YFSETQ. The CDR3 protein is CASSLEYPAGDNEQFF. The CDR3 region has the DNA TGCGCCAGCAGCTTGGAGTATCCGGCGGGAGACAATGAGCAGTTCTTC.

CDR3: CASSQVGSSYEQYF. The CDR3 DNA reads TGCGCCAGCAGCCAAGTTGGCAGCTCCTACGAGCAGTACTTC. The gene calls are TRBV4-3 and TRBJ2-7; D unclear. Trimming removed 1 base at V and 0 bases at J, with 7 bases between. Germline CDR1 LGHNA, CDR2 YSLEER. The length of the CDR3 is 14 residues.

DNA for the CDR3: TGCGCCAGCAGCTCGGACAGCCTTGATACGCAGTATTTT. As protein: CASSSDSLDTQYF. The genes are TRBV5-1 and TRBJ2-3; maybe TRBD1 (6 bases). Trimming removed 3 bases from V and 6 bases from J, with 11 bases in between. This CDR3 is built from 13 residues. Looked up from germline, CDR1 is SGHRS and CDR2 is YFSETQ.

The CDR3 DNA follows: TGCGCCAGCAGCCAAGCCGGGACAGGGAACACTGAAGCTTTCTTT. Encoded protein: CASSQAGTGNTEAFF. The chain is built from TRBV4-1 and TRBJ1-1; 8 bases agree with TRBD1. The CDR3 covers 15 residues. Germline V gene sequence: CDR1 MGHRA, CDR2 YSYEKL. The trim removed 1 base at V and 1 base at J, leaving 2 bases unmatched.

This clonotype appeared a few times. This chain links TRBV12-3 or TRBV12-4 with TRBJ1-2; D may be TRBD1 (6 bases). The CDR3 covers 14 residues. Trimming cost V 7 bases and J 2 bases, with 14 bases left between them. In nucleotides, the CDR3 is TGTGCCAGCACTCCTGGACAGATCAACTATGGCTACACCTTC. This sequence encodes CASTPGQINYGYTF.

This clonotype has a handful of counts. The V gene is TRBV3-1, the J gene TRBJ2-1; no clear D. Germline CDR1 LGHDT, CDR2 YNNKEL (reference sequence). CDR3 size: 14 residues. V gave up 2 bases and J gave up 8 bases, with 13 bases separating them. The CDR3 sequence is CASSQPTLGDEQFF. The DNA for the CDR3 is TGTGCCAGCAGCCAACCTACGCTCGGCGATGAGCAGTTCTTC.

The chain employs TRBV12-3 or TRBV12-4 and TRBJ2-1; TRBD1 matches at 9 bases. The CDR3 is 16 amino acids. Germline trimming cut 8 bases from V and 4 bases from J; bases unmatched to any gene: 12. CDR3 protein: CASSVMSGQGYNEQFF. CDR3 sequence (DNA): TGTGCCAGCTCCGTTATGTCGGGACAGGGATACAATGAGCAGTTCTTC.

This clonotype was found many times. The CDR3 nucleotides are TGCGCCAGCAGCTTCCGGTCAGGGAGCACTGAAGCTTTCTTT. Protein: CASSFRSGSTEAFF. The chain couples TRBV5-1 to TRBJ1-1; tentatively, D is TRBD1 (5 bases). V shed 2 bases and J shed 4 bases, with 12 bases lying between them. The CDR3 contains 14 residues. CDR1 SGHRS and CDR2 YFSETQ come from the germline V gene.

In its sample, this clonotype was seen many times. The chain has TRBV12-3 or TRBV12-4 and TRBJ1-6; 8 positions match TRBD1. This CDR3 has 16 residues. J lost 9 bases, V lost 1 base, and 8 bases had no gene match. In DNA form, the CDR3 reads TGTGCCAGCAGTTTAGGACAGGGGATGAGTGGTTCACCCCTCCACTTT. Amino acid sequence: CASSLGQGMSGSPLHF.

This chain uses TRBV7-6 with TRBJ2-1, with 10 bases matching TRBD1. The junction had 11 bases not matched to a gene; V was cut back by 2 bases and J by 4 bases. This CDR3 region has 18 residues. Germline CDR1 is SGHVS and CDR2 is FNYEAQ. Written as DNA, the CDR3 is TGTGCCAGCAGCTTAAGTCCCGGGACAGGGGTCTCTTACAATGAGCAGTTCTTC. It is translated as CASSLSPGTGVSYNEQFF. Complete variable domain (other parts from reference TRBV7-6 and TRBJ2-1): GAGVSQSPRYKVTKRGQDVALRCDPISGHVSLYWYRQALGQGPEFLTYFNYEAQQDKSGLPNDRFSAERPEGSISTLTIQRTEQRDSAMYRCASSLSPGTGVSYNEQFFGPGTRLTVL.

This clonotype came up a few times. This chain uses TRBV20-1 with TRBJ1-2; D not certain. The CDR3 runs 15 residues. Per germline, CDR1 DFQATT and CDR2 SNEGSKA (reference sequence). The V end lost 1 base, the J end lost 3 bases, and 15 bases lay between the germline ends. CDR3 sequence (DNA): TGCAGTGCTAGAGGTCGTCCGGACGGGCACTATGGCTACACCTTC. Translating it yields CSARGRPDGHYGYTF.

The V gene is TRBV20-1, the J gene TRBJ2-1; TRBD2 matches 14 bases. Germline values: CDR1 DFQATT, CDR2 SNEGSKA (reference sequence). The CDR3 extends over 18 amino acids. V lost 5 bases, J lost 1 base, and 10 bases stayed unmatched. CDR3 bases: TGCAGTGCTCTCCCCGGGACTAGCGGGAGTCGGTCCTACAATGAGCAGTTCTTC. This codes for CSALPGTSGSRSYNEQFF.

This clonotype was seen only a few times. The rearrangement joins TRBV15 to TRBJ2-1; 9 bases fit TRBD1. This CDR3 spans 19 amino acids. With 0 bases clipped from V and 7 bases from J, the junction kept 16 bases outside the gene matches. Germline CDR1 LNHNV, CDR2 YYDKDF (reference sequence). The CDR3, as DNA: TGTGCCACCAGCAGAGATGCGGGTTGGCAAGGACAGGGGATAAATGAGCAGTTCTTC. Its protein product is CATSRDAGWQGQGINEQFF.

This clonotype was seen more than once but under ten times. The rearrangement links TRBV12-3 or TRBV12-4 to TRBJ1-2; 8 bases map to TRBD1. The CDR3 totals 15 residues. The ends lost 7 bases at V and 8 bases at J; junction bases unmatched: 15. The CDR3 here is CASTLGTGERGGYTF. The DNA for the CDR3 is TGTGCCAGCACCCTCGGGACAGGCGAGAGAGGCGGCTACACCTTC.

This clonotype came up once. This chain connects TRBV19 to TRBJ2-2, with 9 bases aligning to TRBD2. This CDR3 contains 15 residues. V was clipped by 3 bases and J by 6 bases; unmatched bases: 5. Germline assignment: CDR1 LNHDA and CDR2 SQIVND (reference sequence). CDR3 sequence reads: CASSMAGLASGELFF. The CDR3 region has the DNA TGTGCCAGTAGTATGGCGGGACTAGCATCCGGGGAGCTGTTTTTT.

The DNA of the CDR3 is TGTGCCAGCAGCCCCAACCGAGAGAAAGCTTTCTTT. Translating it yields CASSPNREKAFF. The chain is built from TRBV4-2 and TRBJ1-1; D is unresolved. This CDR3 is 12 amino acids long. CDR1 and CDR2 from the germline V gene are LGHNA and YNFKEQ. The germline V and J ends were trimmed by 4 bases and 9 bases, with 12 bases remaining between them.

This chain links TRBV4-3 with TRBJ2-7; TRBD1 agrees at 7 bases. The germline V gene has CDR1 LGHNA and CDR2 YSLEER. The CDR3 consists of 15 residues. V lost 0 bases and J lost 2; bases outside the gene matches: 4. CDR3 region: CASSQDKGTAYEQYF. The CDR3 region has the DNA TGCGCCAGCAGCCAAGATAAAGGGACAGCCTACGAGCAGTACTTC.

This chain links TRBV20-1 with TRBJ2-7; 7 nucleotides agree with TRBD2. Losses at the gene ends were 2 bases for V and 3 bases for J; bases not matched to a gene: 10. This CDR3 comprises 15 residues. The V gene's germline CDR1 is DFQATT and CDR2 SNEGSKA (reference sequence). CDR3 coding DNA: TGCAGTGCTAGAAAAGGGCTAGCGGTCATCTACGAGCAGTACTTC. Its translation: CSARKGLAVIYEQYF.

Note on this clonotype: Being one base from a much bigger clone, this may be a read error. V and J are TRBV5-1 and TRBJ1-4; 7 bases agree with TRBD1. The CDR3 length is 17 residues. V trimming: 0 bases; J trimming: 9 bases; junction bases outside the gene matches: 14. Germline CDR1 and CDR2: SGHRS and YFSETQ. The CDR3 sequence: CASSLDPRRDRNKKLFF. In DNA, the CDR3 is TGCGCCAGCAGCTTGGATCCCCGTCGGGACAGAAATAAAAAACTGTTTTTT.